A selection of T cell receptor beta chains follows, all from one sample in a study of beta chain features in type 1 diabetes. Sequencing used immunoSEQ multiplex PCR; TCRdb keeps in-frame clones, though not all of them. The sample yields 640,000 or so clones, around an eighth seen once. The specimen was naive CD4+ T cells from blood. These receptors were obtained from a man between 18 and 35 years old with type 1 diabetes. Both conserved end residues are part of each CDR3. Each record gives: CDR3 length, clone size, J gene, V gene, CDR3 protein. The size field is filled for only some rows; it gives once, few, many or a size class.

CDR3 length: 14
clone size: .
J gene: TRBJ2-7
V gene: TRBV19
CDR3 protein: CASSNTRTVYEQYF

CDR3 length: 14
clone size: few
J gene: TRBJ1-1
V gene: TRBV13
CDR3 protein: CASSWPGGGAEAFF

CDR3 length: 15
clone size: .
J gene: TRBJ1-4
V gene: TRBV19
CDR3 protein: CASTPETRVGEKLFF

CDR3 length: 15
clone size: few
J gene: TRBJ2-1
V gene: TRBV7-9
CDR3 protein: CASSLTGTGYNEQFF

CDR3 length: 16
clone size: few
J gene: TRBJ1-1
V gene: TRBV6-5
CDR3 protein: CASSYGSGQGNTEAFF

CDR3 length: 14
clone size: few
J gene: TRBJ2-2
V gene: TRBV28
CDR3 protein: CASSYGTGRGELFF

CDR3 length: 17
clone size: .
J gene: TRBJ2-5
V gene: TRBV14
CDR3 protein: CASSQSWGVSKKETQYF

CDR3 length: 14
clone size: few
J gene: TRBJ1-5
V gene: TRBV2
CDR3 protein: CASRGTVANQPQHF

CDR3 length: 14
clone size: .
J gene: TRBJ1-1
V gene: TRBV30
CDR3 protein: CAWSVLEGRTEAFF

CDR3 length: 15
clone size: .
J gene: TRBJ1-4
V gene: TRBV7-2
CDR3 protein: CASSLGTGLTEKLFF

CDR3 length: 13
clone size: .
J gene: TRBJ1-1
V gene: TRBV5-1
CDR3 protein: CASSLAVNTEAFF

CDR3 length: 16
clone size: few
J gene: TRBJ2-1
V gene: TRBV7-2
CDR3 protein: CASSFGTSGLYNEQFF

CDR3 length: 16
clone size: few
J gene: TRBJ2-3
V gene: TRBV18
CDR3 protein: CASSQSRTRWMDTQYF

CDR3 length: 14
clone size: few
J gene: TRBJ1-2
V gene: TRBV25-1
CDR3 protein: CASSDPQSNYGYTF

CDR3 length: 14
clone size: few
J gene: TRBJ2-5
V gene: TRBV25-1
CDR3 protein: CASSLGGTQETQYF

CDR3 length: 12
clone size: few
J gene: TRBJ2-3
V gene: TRBV7-2
CDR3 protein: CASSLGGNTQYF

CDR3 length: 15
clone size: .
J gene: TRBJ2-3
V gene: TRBV5-6
CDR3 protein: CASSSIHSSTDTQYF

CDR3 length: 14
clone size: .
J gene: TRBJ1-1
V gene: TRBV5-1
CDR3 protein: CASSLQGANTEAFF

CDR3 length: 13
clone size: few
J gene: TRBJ2-1
V gene: TRBV14
CDR3 protein: CASSQDWAPPKFF

CDR3 length: 16
clone size: .
J gene: TRBJ2-1
V gene: TRBV5-4
CDR3 protein: CASSLTSGGPQGEQFF

CDR3 length: 13
clone size: .
J gene: TRBJ1-1
V gene: TRBV7-9
CDR3 protein: CASSLRTDTEAFF

CDR3 length: 16
clone size: .
J gene: TRBJ1-2
V gene: TRBV28
CDR3 protein: CASRSGQGAFGYGYTF

CDR3 length: 15
clone size: few
J gene: TRBJ2-3
V gene: TRBV9
CDR3 protein: CASALGGAGTDTQYF

CDR3 length: 13
clone size: .
J gene: TRBJ1-2
V gene: TRBV7-2
CDR3 protein: CASSSVHGYGYTF

CDR3 length: 9
clone size: few
J gene: TRBJ1-2
V gene: TRBV20-1
CDR3 protein: CSADYGYTF

CDR3 length: 14
clone size: few
J gene: TRBJ2-2
V gene: TRBV28
CDR3 protein: CASSPGRNTGELFF

CDR3 length: 17
clone size: few
J gene: TRBJ1-1
V gene: TRBV2
CDR3 protein: CASSEATRGVMNTEAFF

CDR3 length: 13
clone size: few
J gene: TRBJ1-1
V gene: TRBV11-2
CDR3 protein: CASSFRGNTEAFF

CDR3 length: 16
clone size: once
J gene: TRBJ2-7
V gene: TRBV6-7
CDR3 protein: CASSYSPITDSYEQYF

CDR3 length: 15
clone size: .
J gene: TRBJ1-1
V gene: TRBV11-1
CDR3 protein: CASSSSGQTNTEAFF

CDR3 length: 12
clone size: .
J gene: TRBJ2-7
V gene: TRBV7-2
CDR3 protein: CASSGEWEEAYF

CDR3 length: 16
clone size: .
J gene: TRBJ2-2
V gene: TRBV5-4
CDR3 protein: CASSPRSGDPTGELFF

CDR3 length: 17
clone size: .
J gene: TRBJ1-5
V gene: TRBV7-8
CDR3 protein: CASSLGVGEYGNQPQHF

CDR3 length: 16
clone size: few
J gene: TRBJ2-3
V gene: TRBV7-9
CDR3 protein: CASSLTLRGGGDTQYF

CDR3 length: 15
clone size: few
J gene: TRBJ1-1
V gene: TRBV7-9
CDR3 protein: CASSLGGQGNTEAFF

CDR3 length: 15
clone size: .
J gene: TRBJ2-7
V gene: TRBV9
CDR3 protein: CASSVGPDSSYEQYF

CDR3 length: 14
clone size: few
J gene: TRBJ2-3
V gene: TRBV6-1
CDR3 protein: CASSELDRLDTQYF

CDR3 length: 15
clone size: few
J gene: TRBJ2-7
V gene: TRBV29-1
CDR3 protein: CSVDSGTGPRYEQYF

CDR3 length: 13
clone size: few
J gene: TRBJ2-3
V gene: TRBV4-1
CDR3 protein: CASSQNPTDTQYF

CDR3 length: 17
clone size: .
J gene: TRBJ2-3
V gene: TRBV5-8
CDR3 protein: CASSSGFRGYLTDTQYF

CDR3 length: 14
clone size: few
J gene: TRBJ1-1
V gene: TRBV7-9
CDR3 protein: CASTPTPGNTEAFF

CDR3 length: 15
clone size: few
J gene: TRBJ1-1
V gene: TRBV7-9
CDR3 protein: CASSPILRGGTEAFF

CDR3 length: 13
clone size: .
J gene: TRBJ1-2
V gene: TRBV5-4
CDR3 protein: CASSQTGAYGYTF

CDR3 length: 13
clone size: .
J gene: TRBJ1-4
V gene: TRBV7-9
CDR3 protein: CASSFGGREKLFF

CDR3 length: 16
clone size: few
J gene: TRBJ2-1
V gene: TRBV27
CDR3 protein: CASSLLRDRKYNEQFF

CDR3 length: 15
clone size: .
J gene: TRBJ1-1
V gene: TRBV5-4
CDR3 protein: CASSFWDRANTEAFF

CDR3 length: 14
clone size: few
J gene: TRBJ1-1
V gene: TRBV7-9
CDR3 protein: CASTDRGRNTEAFF

CDR3 length: 13
clone size: few
J gene: TRBJ1-1
V gene: TRBV30
CDR3 protein: CAWSGPGITEAFF

CDR3 length: 15
clone size: few
J gene: TRBJ1-1
V gene: TRBV4-2
CDR3 protein: CASSLDIPGGTEAFF

CDR3 length: 14
clone size: few
J gene: TRBJ1-6
V gene: TRBV28
CDR3 protein: CASRSRGYNSPLHF

CDR3 length: 17
clone size: .
J gene: TRBJ2-3
V gene: TRBV4-2
CDR3 protein: CASSQGGAGSSTDTQYF

CDR3 length: 13
clone size: few
J gene: TRBJ1-5
V gene: TRBV30
CDR3 protein: CAWSPDSNQPQHF

CDR3 length: 12
clone size: .
J gene: TRBJ2-1
V gene: TRBV10-3
CDR3 protein: CAIRGSYNEQFF

CDR3 length: 15
clone size: .
J gene: TRBJ2-7
V gene: TRBV29-1
CDR3 protein: CSVGVAAGKSYEQYF

CDR3 length: 15
clone size: .
J gene: TRBJ1-2
V gene: TRBV7-9
CDR3 protein: CASSPGQGGDYGYTF

CDR3 length: 15
clone size: .
J gene: TRBJ1-2
V gene: TRBV2
CDR3 protein: CASSGRTGDDYGYTF

CDR3 length: 13
clone size: few
J gene: TRBJ1-2
V gene: TRBV30
CDR3 protein: CAWGYVGTTGYTF

CDR3 length: 15
clone size: .
J gene: TRBJ2-1
V gene: TRBV6-5
CDR3 protein: CAIYPGGSSYNEQFF

CDR3 length: 12
clone size: few
J gene: TRBJ1-2
V gene: TRBV5-1
CDR3 protein: CASSLGDYGYTF